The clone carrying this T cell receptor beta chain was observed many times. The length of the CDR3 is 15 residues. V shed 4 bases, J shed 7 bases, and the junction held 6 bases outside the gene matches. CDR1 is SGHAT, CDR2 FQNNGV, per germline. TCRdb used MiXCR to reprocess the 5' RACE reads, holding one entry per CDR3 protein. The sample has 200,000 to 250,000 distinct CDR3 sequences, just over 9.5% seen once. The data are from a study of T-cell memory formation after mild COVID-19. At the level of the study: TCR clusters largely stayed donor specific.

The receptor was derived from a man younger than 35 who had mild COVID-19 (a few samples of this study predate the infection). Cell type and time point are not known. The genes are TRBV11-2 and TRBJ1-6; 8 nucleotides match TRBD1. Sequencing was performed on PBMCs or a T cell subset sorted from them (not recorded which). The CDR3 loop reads CASSSRDRRNSPLHF. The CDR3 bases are TGTGCCAGCAGCTCCCGGGACAGGCGAAATTCACCCCTCCACTTT.